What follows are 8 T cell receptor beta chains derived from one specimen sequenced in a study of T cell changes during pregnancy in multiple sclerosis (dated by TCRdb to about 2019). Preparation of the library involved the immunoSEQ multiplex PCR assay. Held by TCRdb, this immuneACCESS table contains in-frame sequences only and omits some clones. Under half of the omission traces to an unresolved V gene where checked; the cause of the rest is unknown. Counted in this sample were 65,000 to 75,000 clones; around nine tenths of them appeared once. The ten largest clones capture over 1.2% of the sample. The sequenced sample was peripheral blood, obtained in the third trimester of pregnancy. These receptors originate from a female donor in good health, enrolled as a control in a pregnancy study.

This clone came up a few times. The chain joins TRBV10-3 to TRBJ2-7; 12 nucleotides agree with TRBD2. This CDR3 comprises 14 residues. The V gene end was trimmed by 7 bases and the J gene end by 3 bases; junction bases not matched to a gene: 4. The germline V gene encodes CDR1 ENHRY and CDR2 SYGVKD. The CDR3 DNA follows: TGTGCCATCACCCCGGGACTAGCGGGCTACGAGCAGTACTTC. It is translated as CAITPGLAGYEQYF.

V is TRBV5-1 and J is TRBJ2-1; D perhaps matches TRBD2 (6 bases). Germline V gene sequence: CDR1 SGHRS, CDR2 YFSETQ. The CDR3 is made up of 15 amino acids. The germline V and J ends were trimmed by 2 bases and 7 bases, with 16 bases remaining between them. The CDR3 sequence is CASSFNALGTNEQFF. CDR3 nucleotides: TGCGCCAGCAGCTTTAATGCCCTGGGGACTAATGAGCAGTTCTTC. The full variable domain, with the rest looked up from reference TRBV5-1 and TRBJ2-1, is KAGVTQTPRYLIKTRGQQVTLSCSPISGHRSVSWYQQTPGQGLQFLFEYFSETQRNKGNFPGRFSGRQFSNSRSEMNVSTLELGDSALYLCASSFNALGTNEQFFGPGTRLTVL.

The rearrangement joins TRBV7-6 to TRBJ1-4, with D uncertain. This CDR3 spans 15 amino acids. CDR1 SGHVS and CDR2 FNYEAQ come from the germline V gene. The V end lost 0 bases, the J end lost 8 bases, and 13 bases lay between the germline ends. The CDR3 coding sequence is TGTGCCAGCAGCTTAGCGGGTCCGGGTCTCGAAAAACTGTTTTTT. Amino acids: CASSLAGPGLEKLFF.

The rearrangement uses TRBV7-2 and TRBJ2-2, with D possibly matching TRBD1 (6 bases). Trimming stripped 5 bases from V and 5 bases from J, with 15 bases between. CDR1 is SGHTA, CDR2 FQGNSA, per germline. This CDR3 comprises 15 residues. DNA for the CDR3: TGTGCCAGCAGCCCCAGAGCCAGGGGTACCGGGGAGCTGTTTTTT. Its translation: CASSPRARGTGELFF.

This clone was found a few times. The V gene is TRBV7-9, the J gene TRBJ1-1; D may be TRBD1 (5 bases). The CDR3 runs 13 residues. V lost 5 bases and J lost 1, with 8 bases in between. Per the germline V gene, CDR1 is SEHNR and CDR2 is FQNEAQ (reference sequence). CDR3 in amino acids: CASSPTENTEAFF. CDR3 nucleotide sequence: TGTGCCAGCAGCCCGACAGAGAACACTGAAGCTTTCTTT.

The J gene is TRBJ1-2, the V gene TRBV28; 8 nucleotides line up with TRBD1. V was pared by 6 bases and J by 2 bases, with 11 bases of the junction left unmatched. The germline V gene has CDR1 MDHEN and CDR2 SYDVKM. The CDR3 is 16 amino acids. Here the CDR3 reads CASRPRTGIGNYGYTF. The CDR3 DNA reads TGTGCCAGCAGACCGAGGACAGGGATTGGGAACTATGGCTACACCTTC.

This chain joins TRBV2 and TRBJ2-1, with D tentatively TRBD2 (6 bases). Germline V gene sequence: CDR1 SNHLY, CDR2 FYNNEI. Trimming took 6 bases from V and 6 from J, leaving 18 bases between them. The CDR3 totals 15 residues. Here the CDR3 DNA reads TGTGCCAGCAGCGCCCTAGCGAGTACAAGCAATGAGCAGTTCTTC. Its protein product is CASSALASTSNEQFF.

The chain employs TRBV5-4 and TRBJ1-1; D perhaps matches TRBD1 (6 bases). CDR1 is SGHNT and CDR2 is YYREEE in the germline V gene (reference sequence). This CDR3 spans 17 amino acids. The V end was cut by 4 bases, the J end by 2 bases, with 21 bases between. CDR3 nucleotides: TGTGCCAGCAGCCCCGGCACAGGGCGGGGGGGAAACACTGAAGCTTTCTTT. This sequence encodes CASSPGTGRGGNTEAFF.